The 8 T cell receptor beta chains below were found in one sample sequenced in a study of blood T cell repertoires in COVID-19. Using immunoSEQ multiplex PCR, the repertoire was profiled, and TCRdb retains in-frame clones only, with some absent. Among about 150,000 clones listed, more than 85% were seen once. Sequencing was carried out using peripheral blood. The receptors here all came from an elderly woman with COVID-19, enrolled during active disease.

The chain uses TRBV6-6 and TRBJ1-1, with D perhaps TRBD1 (6 bases). The germline gives CDR1 MNHNY, CDR2 SVGAGI (reference sequence). The CDR3 length is 15 residues. Trimming pared 2 bases from V and 1 base from J, leaving 11 bases between. The CDR3 protein is CASSYPQGQNTEAFF. The CDR3 DNA reads TGTGCCAGCAGTTACCCTCAGGGGCAGAACACTGAAGCTTTCTTT.

This clone was seen a few times. This chain connects TRBV2 to TRBJ2-1, with D unclear. V shed 6 bases and J shed 7 bases, with 7 bases lying between them. Germline CDR1 is SNHLY and CDR2 is FYNNEI. The CDR3 contains 11 residues. For the CDR3, the DNA is TGTGCCAGCAGCACCCGGAATGAGCAGTTCTTC. Translated: CASSTRNEQFF. The full variable domain, with the rest looked up from reference TRBV2 and TRBJ2-1, is EPEVTQTPSHQVTQMGQEVILRCVPISNHLYFYWYRQILGQKVEFLVSFYNNEISEKSEIFDDQFSVERPDGSNFTLKIRSTKLEDSAMYFCASSTRNEQFFGPGTRLTVL.

This clone has a single count. The rearrangement uses TRBV7-2 and TRBJ2-7; 7 bases fit TRBD2. V was pared by 0 bases and J by 2 bases, with 4 bases of the junction left unmatched. The CDR3 runs to 15 residues. Germline V gene data show CDR1 as SGHTA and CDR2 as FQGNSA. CDR3 nucleotides: TGTGCCAGCAGCTTAGCGGGGACTACAACCTACGAGCAGTACTTC. Residues: CASSLAGTTTYEQYF.

V is TRBV5-4 and J is TRBJ2-1, with 12 bases fitting TRBD2. Germline V CDR1 and CDR2: SGHNT, YYREEE (reference sequence). The CDR3 sequence is 18 residues long. J gave up 5 bases and V 3 bases, and 12 bases lay outside the gene matches. CDR3 DNA sequence: TGTGCCAGCAGCTCGGAGCCCTCGAGACTAGCGGGAGACAATGAGCAGTTCTTC. Translated, it gives CASSSEPSRLAGDNEQFF.

Points on this clone: Its ends do not fully match the called genes, so a read error is possible. The genes are TRBV5-1 and TRBJ1-1; 7 nucleotides align to TRBD1. CDR3 length: 14 amino acids. Germline values: CDR1 SGHRS, CDR2 YFSETQ. The DNA of the CDR3 is TGCGCCAGCACCTTGGGACAGAGTGGCACTGAAGCTTTCTTT. It codes for CASTLGQSGTEAFF.

The chain is built from TRBV9 and TRBJ1-4, with 8 bases that match TRBD1. Germline lookup yields CDR1 SGDLS and CDR2 YYNGEE. V lost 2 bases, J lost 7 bases, and 4 bases stayed unmatched. The CDR3 loop spans 14 amino acids. CDR3: CASSVFDRGEKLFF. As DNA, the CDR3 is TGTGCCAGCAGCGTTTTCGACAGGGGTGAAAAACTGTTTTTT.

The chain links TRBV6-6 to TRBJ2-7; D might be TRBD2 (6 bases). Germline-derived CDR1 and CDR2 are MNHNY and SVGAGI (reference sequence). V lost 6 bases, J lost 2 bases, and 8 bases lay in between. CDR3 length equals 12 residues. CDR3 residues: CASREGPYEQYF. CDR3 nucleotide sequence: TGTGCCAGCAGGGAGGGGCCCTACGAGCAGTACTTC.

The gene calls are TRBV6-2 or TRBV6-3 and TRBJ2-3, with 10 bases identical to TRBD2. V was pared by 4 bases and J by 4 bases, with 5 bases of the junction left unmatched. Looked up from germline, CDR1 is MNHEY and CDR2 is SVGEGT. The CDR3 spans 15 residues. CDR3 sequence (DNA): TGTGCCAGCAGTTCAGCGGGAGGGAGGGCAGATACGCAGTATTTT. It specifies CASSSAGGRADTQYF.